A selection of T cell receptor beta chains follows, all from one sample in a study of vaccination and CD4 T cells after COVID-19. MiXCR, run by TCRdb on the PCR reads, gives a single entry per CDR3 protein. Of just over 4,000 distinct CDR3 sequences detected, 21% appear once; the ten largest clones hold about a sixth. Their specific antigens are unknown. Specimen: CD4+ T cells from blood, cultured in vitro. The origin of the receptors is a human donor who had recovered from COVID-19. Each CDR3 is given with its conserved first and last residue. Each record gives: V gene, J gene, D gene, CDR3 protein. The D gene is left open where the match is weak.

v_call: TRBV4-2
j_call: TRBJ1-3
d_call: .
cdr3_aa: CASSQEGQAGSSGNTIYF

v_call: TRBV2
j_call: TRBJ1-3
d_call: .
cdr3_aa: CASSEVSLQGNTIYF

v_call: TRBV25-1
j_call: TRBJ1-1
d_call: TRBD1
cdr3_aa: CASRGRGRFPSLDTEAFF

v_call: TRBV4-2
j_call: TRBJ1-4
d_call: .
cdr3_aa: CASSQDRAVEYEKLFF

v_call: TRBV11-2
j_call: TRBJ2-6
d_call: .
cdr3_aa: CASSPTGPGANVLTF

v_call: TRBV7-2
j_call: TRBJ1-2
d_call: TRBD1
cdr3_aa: CASSQQGARGYTF

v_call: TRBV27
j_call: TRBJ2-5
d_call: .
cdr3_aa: CASRRGETQYF

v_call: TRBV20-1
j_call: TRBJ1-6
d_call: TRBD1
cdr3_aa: CSARPHRGLHSPLHF

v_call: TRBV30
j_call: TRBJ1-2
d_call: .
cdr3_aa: CAWSESYGYTF

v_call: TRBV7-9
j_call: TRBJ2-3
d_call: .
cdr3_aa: CASSQLHTDTQYF